The entry below describes one T cell receptor (beta chain). The data were obtained in a study of blood T cell repertoires in COVID-19. Study background: Whether acute or convalescent, the COVID-19 samples came from the United States, Italy and Spain. PBMCs, B-cell-depleted T cells, or T cells were the source of the cDNA or gDNA that made up the material.

Germline V gives CDR1 KGHDR, CDR2 SFDVKD. J was trimmed by 8 bases and V by 4 bases; bases with no gene match: 8. The CDR3 length is 14 residues. Study processing details: Nucleated cell counts were estimated from reference gene primer amplification. Sequencing used immunoSEQ multiplex PCR; TCRdb keeps in-frame clones, though not all of them. Clonal size and the V and J genes are those of that table, whereas D and trimming came from the DNA. Of fewer than 200,000 clones in the sample, about four fifths were seen once. This receptor was taken from a woman in her 70s who had recovered from COVID-19. The rearrangement uses TRBV24-1 and TRBJ2-3, with TRBD2 matching 7 bases. Sequenced input: peripheral blood. Here the CDR3 DNA reads TGTGCCACCAGTGACTGGGACGAGCGGGGTACGCAGTATTTT. Protein sequence: CATSDWDERGTQYF.